Following are 21 T cell receptor beta chains from one sample sequenced in a study of cytotoxic CD8 clonotypes in ibrutinib-treated CLL. Method: immunoSEQ multiplex PCR; TCRdb's copy keeps in-frame clones and lacks some. The table lists tens of thousands of clones, about 70% of them singletons. Material: PBMCs, obtained before ibrutinib treatment. These receptors all stem from a human donor with chronic lymphocytic leukemia.

This rearrangement joins TRBV7-2 to TRBJ1-3; D is uncertain. This CDR3 has 15 amino acids. The germline gives CDR1 SGHTA, CDR2 FQGNSA. V lost 2 bases and J 5 bases, leaving 13 bases between the germline ends. Here the CDR3 DNA reads TGTGCCAGCAGCTTATTACTGGACCATAGAAACACCATATATTTT. It yields the protein CASSLLLDHRNTIYF.

The chain uses TRBV9 and TRBJ2-1; the match to TRBD2 covers 8 bases. Looked up from germline, CDR1 is SGDLS and CDR2 is YYNGEE. This CDR3 comprises 16 residues. Germline trimming cut 0 bases from V and 4 bases from J; bases unmatched to any gene: 6. The CDR3 DNA follows: TGTGCCAGCAGCGTAGGTGGGCTAGCGGGTTACAATGAGCAGTTCTTC. The encoded protein is CASSVGGLAGYNEQFF.

The CDR3 bases are TGTGCCAGCAGCTTAAATGGAAAAGGGGGCAACTACGAGCAGTACTTC. It specifies CASSLNGKGGNYEQYF. The chain couples TRBV7-6 to TRBJ2-5; 7 bases are a match to TRBD1. The J call may not be correct, given that the DNA end is closer to TRBJ2-7. The CDR3 extends over 16 amino acids. The germline gives CDR1 SGHVS, CDR2 FNYEAQ.

The V and J genes are TRBV4-1 and TRBJ2-7; D gene uncertain. The germline CDR1 and CDR2 sequences are MGHRA and YSYEKL. The CDR3 is made up of 15 amino acids. The ends were cut back, 2 bases at V and 6 bases at J, with 17 bases in the middle. The chain's CDR3 is CASSQLYRGRSEQYF. CDR3 sequence (DNA): TGCGCCAGCAGCCAACTTTATCGAGGCCGTAGCGAGCAGTACTTC.

The genes are TRBV7-9 and TRBJ2-7; 12 bases map to TRBD2. Germline values: CDR1 SEHNR, CDR2 FQNEAQ (reference sequence). V was pared by 5 bases and J by 5 bases, with 10 bases of the junction left unmatched. The CDR3 runs to 16 residues. The CDR3 DNA reads as TGTGCCAGCAGCCTATCCGCCCGACTAGCGGGGGACGAGCAGTACTTC. This encodes CASSLSARLAGDEQYF.

This clone has only a few counts. V and J are TRBV28 and TRBJ1-5, with D hard to call. Per germline, CDR1 MDHEN and CDR2 SYDVKM. V lost 8 bases and J lost 7, with 12 bases in between. The CDR3 is 12 amino acids. CDR3 DNA sequence: TGTGCCAGCGATACGGGGTACCAGCCCCAGCATTTT. This codes for CASDTGYQPQHF.

CDR3 bases: TGTGCCAGTAGTCCTAACAGGGAGGACTATGGCTACACCTTC. As protein: CASSPNREDYGYTF. The chain employs TRBV19 and TRBJ1-2; tentative D call: TRBD1 (6 bases). V was shortened by 5 bases and J by 3 bases, with 13 bases between the two germline ends. Germline CDR1 and CDR2: LNHDA and SQIVND (reference sequence). The CDR3 loop spans 14 amino acids.

The chain links TRBV6-1 to TRBJ2-5; weak D call: TRBD1 (6 bases). Germline V lookup: CDR1 MNHNS, CDR2 SASEGT. Trimming left V 2 bases short and J 2 bases short, with 12 bases between. The CDR3 length is 15 residues. The CDR3 sequence is CASSETTGYQETQYF. CDR3 DNA sequence: TGTGCCAGCAGTGAAACGACAGGCTATCAAGAGACCCAGTACTTC.

This clone was picked up a small number of times. The genes are TRBV7-2 and TRBJ2-1, with 13 bases lining up with TRBD2. The germline CDR1 and CDR2 sequences are SGHTA and FQGNSA. J gave up 2 bases and V 4 bases, and 5 bases lay outside the gene matches. This CDR3 region has 17 residues. The CDR3 protein is CASSSPGLAGPYNEQFF. The CDR3 bases are TGTGCCAGCAGCTCCCCGGGACTAGCGGGACCCTACAATGAGCAGTTCTTC. The full variable domain, rest sourced from reference TRBV7-2 and TRBJ2-1, is GAGVSQSPSNKVTEKGKDVELRCDPISGHTALYWYRQSLGQGLEFLIYFQGNSAPDKSGLPSDRFSAERTGGSVSTLTIQRTQQEDSAVYLCASSSPGLAGPYNEQFFGPGTRLTVL.

Concerning this clone: Compared with germline, one end of the junction differs, possibly owing to a read error. The rearrangement uses TRBV7-6 and TRBJ2-1; TRBD1 might be the D (5 bases). The CDR3 is 12 residues long. From germline, CDR1 is SGHVS and CDR2 FNYEAQ. This chain's CDR3 is CASSLGASEQFF. CDR3 nucleotide sequence: TGTGCCAGCAGTTTAGGGGCTTCCGAGCAGTTCTTC.

The chain employs TRBV28 and TRBJ1-5, with a tentative D call TRBD1 (6 bases). The CDR3 is 16 amino acids. CDR1 and CDR2 (germline): MDHEN, SYDVKM. V shed 6 bases and J shed 0 bases, with 15 bases lying between them. The CDR3 region has the DNA TGTGCCAGCAGGTCCGGACAGCGTTATAGCAATCAGCCCCAGCATTTT. Translating it yields CASRSGQRYSNQPQHF.

The V call is TRBV6-1, the J call TRBJ2-5, with unresolved D. V was trimmed by 1 base and J by 6 bases, leaving 12 bases between them. In germline, CDR1 is MNHNS, CDR2 SASEGT. The CDR3 consists of 14 residues. The CDR3 region is CASSEGALPKTQYF. The CDR3, as DNA: TGTGCCAGCAGTGAAGGGGCTCTTCCTAAGACCCAGTACTTC.

The gene calls are TRBV29-1 and TRBJ2-5; D may correspond to TRBD1 or TRBD2 (7 bases each). The CDR3 totals 14 residues. V was clipped by 7 bases and J by 5 bases, with 20 bases between them. Germline CDR1 and CDR2: SQVTM and ANQGSEA. This chain's CDR3 is CSAGGGLGRETQYF. The DNA for the CDR3 is TGCAGCGCTGGAGGGGGCCTCGGGAGGGAGACCCAGTACTTC.

V gene TRBV6-5 combines with J gene TRBJ1-2, with 7 bases aligning to TRBD1. CDR1 and CDR2 (germline): MNHEY, SVGAGI. Trimming took 6 bases from V and 4 from J; bases not matched to a gene: 5. The length of the CDR3 is 13 residues. The CDR3 DNA sequence: TGTGCCAGCAGAAGACAGGGTGTCTATGGCTACACCTTC. Translated: CASRRQGVYGYTF.

This chain links TRBV7-9 with TRBJ2-5; D remains unclear. The length of the CDR3 is 14 residues. V lost 5 bases and J 1 base, leaving 11 bases between the germline ends. From germline, CDR1 is SEHNR and CDR2 FQNEAQ (reference sequence). DNA for the CDR3: TGTGCCAGCAGCCCCGGGTCGATCCAAGAGACCCAGTACTTC. It translates to CASSPGSIQETQYF.

The V gene is TRBV5-6, the J gene TRBJ1-3, with 8 bases that match TRBD1. Losses at the gene ends were 4 bases for V and 4 bases for J; bases not matched to a gene: 4. From germline, CDR1 is SGHDT and CDR2 YYEEEE. The CDR3 runs 14 residues. The CDR3 DNA reads as TGTGCCAGCAGCACATGGGACAGGGGAAACACCATATATTTT. It codes for CASSTWDRGNTIYF.

This chain joins TRBV19 and TRBJ2-7; tentative D call: TRBD2 (6 bases). The length of the CDR3 is 14 residues. From germline, CDR1 is LNHDA and CDR2 SQIVND (reference sequence). Trimming pared 4 bases from V and 3 bases from J, leaving 13 bases between. Here the CDR3 DNA reads TGTGCCAGTAGTAGCGGACTACCTGGCTACGAGCAGTACTTC. It is translated as CASSSGLPGYEQYF. The full variable domain, completed using reference TRBV19 and TRBJ2-7, is DGGITQSPKYLFRKEGQNVTLSCEQNLNHDAMYWYRQDPGQGLRLIYYSQIVNDFQKGDIAEGYSVSREKKESFPLTVTSAQKNPTAFYLCASSSGLPGYEQYFGPGTRLTVT.

This chain links TRBV11-2 with TRBJ2-7; D is possibly TRBD1 (5 bases). The CDR3 totals 14 residues. Germline lookup yields CDR1 SGHAT and CDR2 FQNNGV. Trimming removed 6 bases at V and 3 bases at J, with 15 bases between. CDR3 region: CASSLQERSYEQYF. The DNA for the CDR3 is TGTGCCAGCAGTTTACAGGAGAGAAGCTACGAGCAGTACTTC.

The chain recombines TRBV11-2 with TRBJ1-3; no definite D call. The germline V gene encodes CDR1 SGHAT and CDR2 FQNNGV. CDR3 length: 15 amino acids. Trimming removed 5 bases at V and 0 bases at J, with 11 bases between. CDR3 in DNA: TGTGCCAGCAGCCCACACGGGCTCTCTGGAAACACCATATATTTT. It is translated as CASSPHGLSGNTIYF.

The gene calls are TRBV11-2 and TRBJ1-5; tentative D call: TRBD1 (6 bases). Between the trimmed V and J ends, which lost 5 bases and 9 bases, there was a span of 20 bases. The CDR3 is 15 residues long. Germline-derived CDR1 and CDR2 are SGHAT and FQNNGV. CDR3 sequence: CASSPGGTGFSPQHF. Written as DNA, the CDR3 is TGTGCCAGCAGCCCCGGGGGCACGGGGTTTTCGCCCCAGCATTTT.

Sample share makes this clone medium-sized (0.01 to 0.1%). This sample also contains other DNA sequences that code for the same CDR3. The chain links TRBV5-4 to TRBJ2-7, with 9 bases that match TRBD1. The CDR3 extends over 15 amino acids. Trimming took 0 bases from V and 5 from J; bases not matched to a gene: 6. Germline V gene sequence: CDR1 SGHNT, CDR2 YYREEE (reference sequence). The CDR3 bases are TGTGCCAGCAGCTTGGGGGGACAGGGTCGGGACGAGCAGTACTTC. It encodes CASSLGGQGRDEQYF.